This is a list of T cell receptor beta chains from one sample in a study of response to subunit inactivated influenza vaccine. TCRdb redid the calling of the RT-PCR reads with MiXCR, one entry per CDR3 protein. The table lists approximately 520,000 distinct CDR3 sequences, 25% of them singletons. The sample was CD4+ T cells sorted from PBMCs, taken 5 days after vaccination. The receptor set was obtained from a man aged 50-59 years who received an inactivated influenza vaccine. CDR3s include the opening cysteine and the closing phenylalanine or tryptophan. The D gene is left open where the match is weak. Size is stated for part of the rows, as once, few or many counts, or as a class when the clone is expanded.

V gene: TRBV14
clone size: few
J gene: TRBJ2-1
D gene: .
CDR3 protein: CASSQGGTRASSYNEQFF
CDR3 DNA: TGTGCCAGCAGCCAAGGTGGGACACGGGCGAGCTCCTACAATGAGCAGTTCTTC

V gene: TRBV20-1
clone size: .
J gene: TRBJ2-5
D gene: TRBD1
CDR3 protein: CSARGLGQGARGTQYF
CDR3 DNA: TGCAGTGCTAGGGGGCTAGGACAGGGGGCGCGCGGGACCCAGTACTTC

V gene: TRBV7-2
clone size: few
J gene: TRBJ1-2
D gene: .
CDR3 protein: CASSPRAREGYTF
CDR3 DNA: TGTGCCAGCAGCCCACGGGCCAGAGAGGGCTACACCTTC

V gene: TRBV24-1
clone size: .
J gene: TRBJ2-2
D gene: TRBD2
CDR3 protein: CATSDSGLAGAGELFF
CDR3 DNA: TGTGCCACCAGTGATTCGGGACTAGCGGGAGCCGGGGAGCTGTTTTTT

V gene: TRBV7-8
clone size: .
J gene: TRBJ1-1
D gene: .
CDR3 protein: CASSSAGKVTEAFF
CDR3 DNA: TGTGCCAGCAGCTCGGCCGGGAAGGTTACTGAAGCTTTCTTT

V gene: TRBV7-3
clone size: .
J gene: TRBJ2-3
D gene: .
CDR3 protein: CASGYTDTQYF
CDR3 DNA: TGTGCCAGCGGGTACACAGATACGCAGTATTTT

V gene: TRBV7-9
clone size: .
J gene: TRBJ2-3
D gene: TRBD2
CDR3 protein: CASRPPGLASDTQYF
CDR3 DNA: TGTGCCAGCAGACCACCGGGACTAGCATCAGATACGCAGTATTTT

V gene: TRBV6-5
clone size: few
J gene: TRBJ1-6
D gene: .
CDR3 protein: CASSYSPRINSPLHF
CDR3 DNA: TGTGCCAGCAGTTACTCTCCCAGGATTAATTCACCCCTCCACTTT

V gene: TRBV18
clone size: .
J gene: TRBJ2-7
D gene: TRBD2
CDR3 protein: CASSPASGRSYEQYF
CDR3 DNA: TGTGCCAGCTCACCCGCTAGCGGGAGATCCTACGAGCAGTACTTC

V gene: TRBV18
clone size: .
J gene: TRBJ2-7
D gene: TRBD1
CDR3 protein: CASSQTTGTGVPYEQYF
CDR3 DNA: TGTGCCAGCTCACAAACCACCGGGACAGGGGTTCCCTACGAGCAGTACTTC

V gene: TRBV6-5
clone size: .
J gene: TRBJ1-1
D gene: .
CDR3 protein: CASSFGITATEAFF
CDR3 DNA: TGTGCCAGCAGTTTTGGGATTACGGCGACTGAAGCTTTCTTT

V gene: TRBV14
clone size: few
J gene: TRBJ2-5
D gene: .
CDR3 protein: CASSQEKYQETQYF
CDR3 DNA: TGTGCCAGCAGCCAAGAAAAGTACCAAGAGACCCAGTACTTC

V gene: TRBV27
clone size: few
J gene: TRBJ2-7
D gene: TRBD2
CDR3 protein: CASSLRVSAGLPYEQYF
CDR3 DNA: TGTGCCAGCAGTTTAAGGGTGTCAGCGGGACTCCCCTACGAGCAGTACTTC

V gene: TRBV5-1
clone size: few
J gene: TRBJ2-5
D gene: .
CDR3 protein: CASSPQGRLQETQYF
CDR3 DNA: TGCGCCAGCAGCCCACAGGGCAGATTACAAGAGACCCAGTACTTC

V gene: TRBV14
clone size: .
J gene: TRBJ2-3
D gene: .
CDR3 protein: CASSQQQGPTQYF
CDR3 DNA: TGTGCCAGCAGCCAGCAACAGGGCCCCACGCAGTATTTT

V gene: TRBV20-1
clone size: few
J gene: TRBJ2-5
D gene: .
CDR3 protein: CSARGVPGHRGETQYF
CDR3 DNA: TGCAGTGCTAGAGGGGTCCCGGGACATCGTGGGGAGACCCAGTACTTC

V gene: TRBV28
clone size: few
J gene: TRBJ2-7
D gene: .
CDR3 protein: CASSFRLVWEQYF
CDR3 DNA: TGTGCCAGCAGTTTCCGTTTGGTGTGGGAGCAGTACTTC

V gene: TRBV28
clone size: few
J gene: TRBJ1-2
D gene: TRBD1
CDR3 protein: CASSPQGATNYGYTF
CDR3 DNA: TGTGCCAGCAGTCCCCAGGGGGCAACTAACTATGGCTACACCTTC

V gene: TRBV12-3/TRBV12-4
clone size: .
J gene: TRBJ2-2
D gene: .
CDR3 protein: CASSIAKTPASRELFF
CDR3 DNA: TGTGCCAGCAGTATTGCAAAAACACCAGCCTCCCGGGAGCTGTTTTTT

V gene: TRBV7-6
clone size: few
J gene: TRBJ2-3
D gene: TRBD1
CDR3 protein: CASSLAGRGLGDTQYF
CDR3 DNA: TGTGCCAGCAGCTTAGCGGGCAGGGGGCTAGGAGATACGCAGTATTTT

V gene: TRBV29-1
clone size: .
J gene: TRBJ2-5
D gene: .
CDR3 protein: CSVDYQGRETQYF
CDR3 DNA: TGCAGCGTTGATTATCAGGGAAGAGAGACCCAGTACTTC

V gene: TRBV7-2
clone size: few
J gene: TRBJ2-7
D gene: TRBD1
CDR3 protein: CASSSGTGRSLEQYF
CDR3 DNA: TGTGCCAGCAGCTCTGGGACAGGGCGGTCCCTCGAGCAGTACTTC

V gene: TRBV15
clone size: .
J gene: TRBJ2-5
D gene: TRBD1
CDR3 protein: CATSTGYRGQETQYF
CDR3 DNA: TGTGCCACCAGCACGGGATACAGGGGTCAAGAGACCCAGTACTTC

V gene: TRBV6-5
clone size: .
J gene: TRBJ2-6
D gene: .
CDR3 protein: CASSYSITSGANVLTF
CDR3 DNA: TGTGCCAGCAGTTACTCCATTACCTCTGGGGCCAACGTCCTGACTTTC

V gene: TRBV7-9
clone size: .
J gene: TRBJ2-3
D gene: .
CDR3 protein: CASSSLIASTDTQYF
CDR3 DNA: TGTGCCAGCAGCTCACTGATAGCTAGCACAGATACGCAGTATTTT

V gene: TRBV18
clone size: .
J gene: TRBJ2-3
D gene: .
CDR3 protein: CASPQPNTDTQYF
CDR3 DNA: TGTGCCAGCCCCCAACCGAACACAGATACGCAGTATTTT

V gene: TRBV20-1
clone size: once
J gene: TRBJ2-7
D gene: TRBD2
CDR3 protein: CSASTSGIRTYEQYF
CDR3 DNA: TGCAGTGCTTCGACTAGCGGGATTAGAACCTACGAGCAGTACTTC

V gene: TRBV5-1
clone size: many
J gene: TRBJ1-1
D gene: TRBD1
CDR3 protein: CASSFQGATEAFF
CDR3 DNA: TGCGCCAGCAGCTTTCAGGGGGCGACTGAAGCTTTCTTT

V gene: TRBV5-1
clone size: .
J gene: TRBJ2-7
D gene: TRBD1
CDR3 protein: CASSLTGTATYEQYF
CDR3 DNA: TGCGCCAGCAGCTTGACCGGGACAGCGACCTACGAGCAGTACTTC

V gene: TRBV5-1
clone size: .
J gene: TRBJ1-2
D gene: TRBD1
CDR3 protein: CASSLAQGFDYGYTF
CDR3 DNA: TGCGCCAGCAGCTTGGCACAGGGGTTTGACTATGGCTACACCTTC

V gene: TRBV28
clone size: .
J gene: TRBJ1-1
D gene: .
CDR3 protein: CASSRQTVMNTEAFF
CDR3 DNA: TGTGCCAGCAGTAGACAGACAGTAATGAACACTGAAGCTTTCTTT

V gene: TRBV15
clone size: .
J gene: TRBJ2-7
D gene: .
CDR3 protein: CATSRVQGTYEQYF
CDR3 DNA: TGTGCCACCAGCAGAGTTCAGGGAACCTACGAGCAGTACTTC

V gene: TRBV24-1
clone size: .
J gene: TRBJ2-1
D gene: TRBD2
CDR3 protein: CATSDLGRTSGSVMNEQFF
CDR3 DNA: TGTGCCACCAGTGATTTGGGGAGGACTAGCGGGAGTGTTATGAATGAGCAGTTCTTC